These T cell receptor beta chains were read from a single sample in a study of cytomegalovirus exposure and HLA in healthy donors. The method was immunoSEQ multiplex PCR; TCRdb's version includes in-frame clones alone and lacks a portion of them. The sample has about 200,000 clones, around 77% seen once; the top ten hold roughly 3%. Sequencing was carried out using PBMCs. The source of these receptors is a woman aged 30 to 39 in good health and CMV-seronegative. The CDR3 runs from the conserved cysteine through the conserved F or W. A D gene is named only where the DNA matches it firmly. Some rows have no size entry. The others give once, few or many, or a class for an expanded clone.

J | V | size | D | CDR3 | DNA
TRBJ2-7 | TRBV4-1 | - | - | CASSQDSSSYEQYF | TGCGCCAGCAGCCAAGATTCATCTAGCTACGAGCAGTACTTC
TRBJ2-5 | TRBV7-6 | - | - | CASSLGQAQETQYF | TGTGCCAGCAGCTTAGGGCAGGCCCAAGAGACCCAGTACTTC
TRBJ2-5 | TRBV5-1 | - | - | CASSLDPVGQETQYF | TGCGCCAGCAGCCTAGACCCAGTAGGCCAAGAGACCCAGTACTTC
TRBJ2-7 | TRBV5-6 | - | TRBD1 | CASSFWDRTYEQYF | TGTGCCAGCAGCTTCTGGGACAGAACCTACGAGCAGTACTTC
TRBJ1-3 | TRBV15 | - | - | CATSRGGSGNTIYF | TGTGCCACCAGCAGAGGAGGTTCTGGAAACACCATATATTTT
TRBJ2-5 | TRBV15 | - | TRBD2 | CATSRDPRTRRETQYF | TGTGCCACCAGCAGAGACCCACGGACTAGACGAGAGACCCAGTACTTC
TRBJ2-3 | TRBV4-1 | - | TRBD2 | CASSLRDYRTDTQYF | TGCGCCAGCAGCCTCCGGGACTACCGCACAGATACGCAGTATTTT
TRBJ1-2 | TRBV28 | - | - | CASSTPKTGRYGYTF | TGTGCCAGCAGTACCCCTAAAACAGGGAGATATGGCTACACCTTC
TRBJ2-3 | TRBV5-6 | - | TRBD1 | CASSSTGPLNTQYF | TGTGCCAGCAGCTCGACAGGGCCCCTCAATACGCAGTATTTT
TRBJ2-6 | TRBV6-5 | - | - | CASSRLGGANVLTF | TGTGCCAGCAGTCGACTTGGTGGGGCCAACGTCCTGACTTTC
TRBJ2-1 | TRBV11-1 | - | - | CASSLVAAGLNEQFF | TGTGCCAGCAGCTTAGTAGCGGCGGGGTTAAATGAGCAGTTCTTC
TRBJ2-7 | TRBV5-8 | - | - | CASSLPGYEQYF | TGTGCCAGCAGCTTGCCCGGCTACGAGCAGTACTTC
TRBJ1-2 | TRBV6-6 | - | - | CASSQVVGPNYGYTF | TGTGCCAGCAGCCAGGTCGTGGGCCCTAACTATGGCTACACCTTC
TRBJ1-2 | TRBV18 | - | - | CASSPHGLPDGYTF | TGTGCCAGCTCACCCCACGGACTGCCGGATGGCTACACCTTC
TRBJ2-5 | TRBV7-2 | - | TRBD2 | CASSLAGYSGGETQYF | TGTGCCAGCAGCTTAGCAGGTTACAGCGGGGGAGAGACCCAGTACTTC
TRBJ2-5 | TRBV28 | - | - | CASSLVSTAQETQYF | TGTGCCAGCAGTTTAGTCTCGACAGCTCAAGAGACCCAGTACTTC
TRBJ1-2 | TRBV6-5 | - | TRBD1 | CASKLKGAPNYGYTF | TGTGCCAGCAAACTAAAGGGGGCCCCTAACTATGGCTACACCTTC
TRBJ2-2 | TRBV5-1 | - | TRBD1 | CASSLVRTGNTGELFF | TGCGCCAGCAGCTTGGTGCGGACAGGGAACACCGGGGAGCTGTTTTTT
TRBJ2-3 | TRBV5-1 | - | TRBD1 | CASSPHQRQGGIGDTQYF | TGCGCCAGCAGCCCACACCAAAGACAGGGGGGAATTGGAGATACGCAGTATTTT
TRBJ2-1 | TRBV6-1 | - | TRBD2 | CASSVRSGENNEQFF | TGTGCCAGCAGTGTACGGAGCGGGGAAAACAATGAGCAGTTCTTC
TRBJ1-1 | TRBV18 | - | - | CASSPGGNAFF | TGTGCCAGCTCACCAGGGGGCAACGCTTTCTTT
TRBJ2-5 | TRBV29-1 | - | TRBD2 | CSVGLAEETQYF | TGCAGCGTCGGACTAGCGGAAGAGACCCAGTACTTC
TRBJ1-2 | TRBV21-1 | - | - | CASSKGGGRGAAYGYTF | TGTGCCAGCAGCAAGGGTGGTGGGAGGGGCGCCGCCTATGGCTACACCTTC
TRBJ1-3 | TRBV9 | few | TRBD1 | CASSNRDSRRNTIYF | TGTGCCAGCAGCAACCGGGACAGTCGGAGGAACACCATATATTTT
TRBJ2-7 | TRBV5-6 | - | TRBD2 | CASSLGPSGRNEQYF | TGTGCCAGCAGCTTGGGGCCTAGCGGGCGCAACGAGCAGTACTTC
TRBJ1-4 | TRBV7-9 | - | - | CASSSVGAPEKLFF | TGTGCCAGCAGCTCAGTAGGGGCACCTGAAAAACTGTTTTTT
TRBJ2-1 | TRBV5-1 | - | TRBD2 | CASRGLALNNEQFF | TGCGCCAGCAGAGGACTAGCCCTAAACAATGAGCAGTTCTTC
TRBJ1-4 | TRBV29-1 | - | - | CSVVLASATNEKLFF | TGCAGCGTTGTCTTAGCCTCTGCAACTAATGAAAAACTGTTTTTT
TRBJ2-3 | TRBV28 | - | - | CASSSLLGKSTDTQYF | TGTGCCAGCAGTTCCCTACTAGGCAAAAGCACAGATACGCAGTATTTT
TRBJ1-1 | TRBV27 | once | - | CASSLLGRETEAFF | TGTGCCAGCAGTTTATTGGGCAGGGAAACTGAAGCTTTCTTT
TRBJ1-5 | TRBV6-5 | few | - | CASRLVRDQPQHF | TGTGCCAGCAGGCTCGTCCGGGATCAGCCCCAGCATTTT
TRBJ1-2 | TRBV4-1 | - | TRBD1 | CASSQGPGGAGYGYTF | TGCGCCAGCAGCCAAGGTCCAGGGGGCGCCGGCTATGGCTACACCTTC
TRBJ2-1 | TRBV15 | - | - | CATSRARVGYTDEQFF | TGTGCCACCAGCAGAGCCCGGGTCGGGTACACGGATGAGCAGTTCTTC
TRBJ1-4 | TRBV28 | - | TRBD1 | CASSRAGQGAEKLFF | TGTGCCAGCAGCCGTGCGGGACAGGGGGCTGAAAAACTGTTTTTT
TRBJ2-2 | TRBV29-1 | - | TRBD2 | CSVGREGITGELFF | TGCAGCGTTGGTCGGGAGGGCATTACCGGGGAGCTGTTTTTT
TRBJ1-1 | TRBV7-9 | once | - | CASSFRDTTEAFF | TGTGCCAGCAGCTTCAGGGACACTACTGAAGCTTTCTTT
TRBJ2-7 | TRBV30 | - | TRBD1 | CAWSLGTGSYEQYF | TGTGCCTGGAGTCTCGGGACAGGGTCCTACGAGCAGTACTTC
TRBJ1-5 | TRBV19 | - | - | CASTLRRTVGMGSQPQHF | TGTGCCAGTACCCTAAGGCGGACAGTCGGCATGGGAAGTCAGCCCCAGCATTTT
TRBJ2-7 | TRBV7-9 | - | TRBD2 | CSSSLPGEGPLSYEQYF | TGTTCCAGCAGCCTCCCCGGGGAGGGGCCCCTTTCCTACGAGCAGTACTTC
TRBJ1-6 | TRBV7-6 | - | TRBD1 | CASSPGQGLGSPLHF | TGTGCCAGCAGCCCGGGACAGGGGTTGGGTTCACCCCTCCACTTT
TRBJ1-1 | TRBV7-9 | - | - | CASSLSGTHNTEAFF | TGTGCCAGCAGCTTGTCCGGGACACATAACACTGAAGCTTTCTTT
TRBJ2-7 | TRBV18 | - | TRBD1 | CASSLTGDEQYF | TGTGCCAGCTCACTAACAGGGGACGAGCAGTACTTC
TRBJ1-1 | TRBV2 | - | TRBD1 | CASIGLSRTGLDTEAFF | TGTGCCAGCATAGGTCTCTCCCGGACAGGGCTGGACACTGAAGCTTTCTTT
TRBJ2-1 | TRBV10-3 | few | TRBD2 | CAISDLGLAGYNEQFF | TGTGCCATCAGTGATTTGGGACTAGCGGGCTACAATGAGCAGTTCTTC
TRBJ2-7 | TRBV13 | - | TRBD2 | CASSSGLAAEQYF | TGTGCCAGCAGCTCAGGACTAGCGGCCGAGCAGTACTTC
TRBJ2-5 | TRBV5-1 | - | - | CASSFASAQETQYF | TGCGCCAGCAGCTTCGCTAGCGCACAAGAGACCCAGTACTTC
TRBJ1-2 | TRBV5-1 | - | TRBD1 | CASSLEDRGYGYTF | TGCGCCAGCAGCTTGGAAGACAGGGGCTATGGCTACACCTTC
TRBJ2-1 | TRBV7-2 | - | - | CASSHYTLLALSYNEQFF | TGTGCCAGCAGCCATTATACTCTTCTAGCGCTCTCCTACAATGAGCAGTTCTTC
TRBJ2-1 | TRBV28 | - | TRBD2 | CASTPWTSGRAQFF | TGTGCCAGCACCCCGTGGACTAGCGGGAGAGCGCAGTTCTTC
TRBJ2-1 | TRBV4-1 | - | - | CASSQGRATHNEQFF | TGCGCCAGCAGCCAAGGAAGAGCAACCCACAATGAGCAGTTCTTC
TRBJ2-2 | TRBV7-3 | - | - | CASSLNPTGGSGELFF | TGTGCCAGCAGCTTAAATCCCACCGGGGGATCCGGGGAGCTGTTTTTT
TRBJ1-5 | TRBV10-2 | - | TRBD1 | CASQGAVEPQHF | TGCGCCAGTCAGGGGGCGGTTGAGCCCCAGCATTTT
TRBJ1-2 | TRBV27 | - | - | CASSLRGDYGYPF | TGTGCCAGCAGTTTAAGAGGGGACTATGGCTACCCCTTC
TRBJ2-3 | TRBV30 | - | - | CAWSVFGQGIDTQYF | TGTGCCTGGAGTGTTTTTGGCCAGGGGATTGATACGCAGTATTTT
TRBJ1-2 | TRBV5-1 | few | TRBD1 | CASSKGQGMTYTF | TGCGCCAGCAGCAAGGGACAGGGAATGACCTACACCTTC